The 10 T cell receptor beta chains reported below all come from one sample, sequenced in a study of T cell changes during pregnancy in multiple sclerosis. The assay was immunoSEQ multiplex PCR, and TCRdb's table has in-frame clones only and misses some. The table lists about 36,000 clones, just over 90% of them singletons, with about 0.4% in the top ten. The material was CD4+ T cells from peripheral blood mononuclear cells, obtained in the first trimester of pregnancy. Receptor source: a female donor with multiple sclerosis, enrolled in a pregnancy study.

The gene calls are TRBV5-4 and TRBJ2-3; 10 bases are a match to TRBD1. The CDR3 loop spans 15 amino acids. With 3 bases clipped from V and 4 bases from J, the junction kept 5 bases outside the gene matches. The germline gives CDR1 SGHNT, CDR2 YYREEE (reference sequence). CDR3 in DNA: TGTGCCAGCAGCTCCCGGGACAGGGGATCAGATACGCAGTATTTT. Protein: CASSSRDRGSDTQYF.

The chain has TRBV7-2 and TRBJ2-5, with 7 bases fitting TRBD2. The V and J ends lost 5 bases and 4 bases, in that order; junction bases with no gene match: 10. The CDR3 consists of 15 residues. Germline CDR1 reads SGHTA; CDR2 reads FQGNSA. The CDR3 sequence is CASSPWGGVSETQYF. As DNA, the CDR3 is TGTGCCAGCAGCCCCTGGGGGGGGGTATCAGAGACCCAGTACTTC.

This chain connects TRBV9 to TRBJ2-3; D possibly corresponds to TRBD1 (5 bases). The CDR3 runs to 14 residues. Trimming cost V 4 bases and J 2 bases, with 11 bases left between them. Germline V CDR1 and CDR2: SGDLS, YYNGEE. CDR3 DNA: TGTGCCAGCAGCATCCAGGGATCCACAGATACGCAGTATTTT. Translating it yields CASSIQGSTDTQYF.

This clone was recorded a few times. The rearrangement joins TRBV2 to TRBJ1-2; no clear D. Germline values: CDR1 SNHLY, CDR2 FYNNEI. The CDR3 consists of 11 residues. V lost 3 bases, J lost 7 bases, and 6 bases lay in between. CDR3 region: CASSEEIGYTF. CDR3 coding DNA: TGTGCCAGCAGTGAGGAGATTGGCTACACCTTC.

The genes are TRBV7-9 and TRBJ1-2; 9 bases align to TRBD1. The CDR3 is 17 amino acids. The V gene end was trimmed by 5 bases and the J gene end by 1 base; junction bases not matched to a gene: 11. The germline V gene encodes CDR1 SEHNR and CDR2 FQNEAQ (reference sequence). This CDR3 reads CASSPRTGVRFNYGYTF. The DNA for the CDR3 is TGTGCCAGCAGCCCACGGACAGGGGTGAGGTTTAACTATGGCTACACCTTC.

The chain recombines TRBV30 with TRBJ2-7, with D possibly TRBD1 on 6 matching bases. The CDR3 contains 13 residues. The V end was cut by 3 bases, the J end by 2 bases, with 11 bases between. Looked up from germline, CDR1 is GTSNPN and CDR2 is SVGIG (reference sequence). The CDR3 sequence: CAWREGTPYEQYF. CDR3 bases: TGTGCCTGGAGGGAAGGGACACCCTACGAGCAGTACTTC.

V usage is TRBV6-6 and J usage is TRBJ2-7; 9 bases are shared with TRBD2. The CDR3 runs 14 residues. The germline gives CDR1 MNHNY, CDR2 SVGAGI (reference sequence). Trimming at V came to 5 bases and at J to 0 bases, leaving 2 bases not matched to a gene. CDR3 nucleotides: TGTGCCAGCAGTCTTAGCGGGAGCTCCTACGAGCAGTACTTC. Its translation: CASSLSGSSYEQYF.

The chain uses TRBV7-9 and TRBJ1-4; 7 bases map to TRBD1. Germline trimming cut 4 bases from V and 4 bases from J; bases unmatched to any gene: 3. The germline V gene encodes CDR1 SEHNR and CDR2 FQNEAQ (reference sequence). The CDR3 loop spans 14 amino acids. The CDR3 region is CASSSGTVNEKLFF. The CDR3 coding sequence is TGTGCCAGCAGCTCGGGGACAGTTAATGAAAAACTGTTTTTT.

The count of this clone is one. The gene calls are TRBV5-1 and TRBJ2-1; TRBD2 matches at 11 bases. CDR1 and CDR2 (germline): SGHRS, YFSETQ. The ends lost 1 base at V and 9 bases at J; junction bases unmatched: 6. This CDR3 comprises 15 residues. The CDR3 region is CASSLTSGGGGEQFF. CDR3 nucleotides: TGCGCCAGCAGCTTGACTAGCGGGGGAGGTGGTGAGCAGTTCTTC.

V usage is TRBV7-9 and J usage is TRBJ2-3, with D tentatively TRBD1 (5 bases). The V end lost 8 bases, the J end lost 8 bases, and 11 bases lay between the germline ends. The germline CDR1 and CDR2 sequences are SEHNR and FQNEAQ (reference sequence). This CDR3 comprises 11 residues. The CDR3 DNA sequence: TGTGCCAGCTTTGGCCAGGGTACGCAGTATTTT. It yields the protein CASFGQGTQYF.